These 15 T cell receptor beta chains were sequenced from one sample in a study of patients and donors after allogeneic stem cell transplantation. TCRdb re-called the RT-PCR reads through MiXCR, storing one row per CDR3 protein. The table records roughly 960,000 distinct CDR3 sequences, under 20% of them present only once. The sequencing input was blood, either unsorted or a sorted T cell fraction (not recorded which). These receptors originate from a human donor who was either an allogeneic HSCT recipient or a stem cell or donor lymphocyte infusion donor (not recorded which). It is not recorded whose cells these are; they may come from a transplant donor.

The genes are TRBV6-5 and TRBJ1-6; D not certain. The CDR3 sequence is 12 residues long. Looked up from germline, CDR1 is MNHEY and CDR2 is SVGAGI. Trimming cost V 7 bases and J 7 bases, with 8 bases left between them. CDR3 loop: CASNNGNSPLHF. CDR3 coding DNA: TGTGCCAGCAATAACGGAAATTCACCCCTCCACTTT.

The chain employs TRBV2 and TRBJ2-1; 9 bases line up with TRBD2. With 7 bases clipped from V and 0 bases from J, the junction kept 1 base outside the gene matches. The CDR3 totals 14 residues. Germline V gives CDR1 SNHLY, CDR2 FYNNEI. The CDR3: CASNSGGSYNEQFF. The CDR3 nucleotides are TGTGCCAGCAATAGCGGGGGCTCCTACAATGAGCAGTTCTTC.

This clonotype turned up a few times. The chain uses TRBV12-3 or TRBV12-4 and TRBJ2-2; D tentatively fits TRBD1 or TRBD2 (6 bases each). The V gene lost 4 bases and the J gene lost 7 bases, with 13 bases spanning the gap. This CDR3 comprises 14 residues. The chain's CDR3 is CASSSTGGLGELFF. CDR3 sequence (DNA): TGTGCCAGCAGTTCCACCGGGGGCCTCGGGGAGCTGTTTTTT.

This clonotype turned up a few times. The chain links TRBV9 to TRBJ2-3, with D perhaps matching TRBD2 (5 bases). The CDR3 is made up of 17 amino acids. Trimming left V 0 bases short and J 1 base short, with 15 bases between. From germline, CDR1 is SGDLS and CDR2 YYNGEE. The CDR3 coding sequence is TGTGCCAGCAGCGTAGGAGTGGCTAGCAGACGCACAGATACGCAGTATTTT. It translates to CASSVGVASRRTDTQYF. Full variable domain (rest looked up from reference TRBV9 and TRBJ2-3): DSGVTQTPKHLITATGQRVTLRCSPRSGDLSVYWYQQSLDQGLQFLIQYYNGEERAKGNILERFSAQQFPDLHSELNLSSLELGDSALYFCASSVGVASRRTDTQYFGPGTRLTVL.

V gene TRBV7-9 combines with J gene TRBJ2-1; the match to TRBD1 covers 9 bases. The V and J ends lost 4 bases and 6 bases, in that order; junction bases with no gene match: 13. Germline CDR1 is SEHNR and CDR2 is FQNEAQ (reference sequence). The length of the CDR3 is 17 residues. CDR3 protein: CASSSRPGTGMVNEQFF. The CDR3 DNA follows: TGTGCCAGCAGCTCACGTCCCGGGACAGGGATGGTCAATGAGCAGTTCTTC. The entire variable domain, with the rest obtained from reference TRBV7-9 and TRBJ2-1, is as follows: DTGVSQNPRHKITKRGQNVTFRCDPISEHNRLYWYRQTLGQGPEFLTYFQNEAQLEKSRLLSDRFSAERPKGSFSTLEIQRTEQGDSAMYLCASSSRPGTGMVNEQFFGPGTRLTVL.

The V and J genes are TRBV5-6 and TRBJ2-7, with 7 bases lining up with TRBD2. The CDR3 runs to 15 residues. Germline lookup yields CDR1 SGHDT and CDR2 YYEEEE. The J segment lost 3 bases and the V segment lost 1 base, leaving 7 bases of the junction unmatched. CDR3 coding DNA: TGTGCCAGCAGCTTGTGGGAGGGTAAGGTCTACGAGCAGTACTTC. Translated: CASSLWEGKVYEQYF.

The V and J genes are TRBV11-2 and TRBJ2-3; maybe TRBD2 (7 bases). The germline gives CDR1 SGHAT, CDR2 FQNNGV. The CDR3 is made up of 15 amino acids. V shed 6 bases and J shed 2 bases, with 15 bases lying between them. The CDR3 DNA reads TGTGCCAGCAGTCTCGGGGGGACACACACAGATACGCAGTATTTT. This sequence encodes CASSLGGTHTDTQYF. Full variable domain (remainder filled in from reference TRBV11-2 and TRBJ2-3): EAGVAQSPRYKIIEKRQSVAFWCNPISGHATLYWYQQILGQGPKLLIQFQNNGVVDDSQLPKDRFSAERLKGVDSTLKIQPAKLEDSAVYLCASSLGGTHTDTQYFGPGTRLTVL.

This chain uses TRBV25-1 with TRBJ2-2, with D tentatively TRBD2 (5 bases). CDR1 MGHDK and CDR2 SYGVNS come from the germline V gene. V lost 2 bases and J 4 bases, leaving 20 bases between the germline ends. This CDR3 has 18 amino acids. The CDR3 DNA is TGTGCCAGCAGTGAAGCGGGCGGGCTAGTCCCAGCCACCGGGGAGCTGTTTTTT. Amino acids: CASSEAGGLVPATGELFF.

This clonotype was found a few times. This sequence joins TRBV11-1 and TRBJ1-2; 7 bases agree with TRBD1. Germline V gives CDR1 SGHAT, CDR2 FQDESV (reference sequence). V lost 8 bases, J lost 8 bases, and 14 bases stayed unmatched. The CDR3 totals 14 residues. The CDR3 reads CASRLTGSSPGYTF. The CDR3 DNA is TGTGCCAGCCGCCTGACAGGGTCGTCCCCCGGCTACACCTTC.

This clonotype was detected only a few times. The V and J genes are TRBV29-1 and TRBJ1-6; D perhaps matches TRBD1 (5 bases). V shed 0 bases and J shed 9 bases, with 15 bases lying between them. Germline assignment: CDR1 SQVTM and CDR2 ANQGSEA. There are 15 residues in the CDR3. The CDR3 reads CSVEDRGGWGSPLHF. In nucleotides, the CDR3 is TGCAGCGTTGAAGATCGCGGGGGGTGGGGTTCACCCCTCCACTTT.

V and J are TRBV27 and TRBJ2-7; D not certain. With 5 bases removed from V and 0 bases from J, the gap between germline ends came to 14 bases. The CDR3 covers 15 residues. CDR1 is MNHEY and CDR2 is SMNVEV in the germline V gene (reference sequence). The CDR3 region has the DNA TGTGCCAGCAGTCCCTCAAGAATCGGCTCCTACGAGCAGTACTTC. This translates into CASSPSRIGSYEQYF.

The rearrangement joins TRBV5-1 to TRBJ2-5; unclear D gene. Deletions cut 8 bases from V and 0 bases from J, with 14 bases between. This CDR3 comprises 14 residues. Germline V CDR1 and CDR2: SGHRS, YFSETQ. The CDR3 loop is CASSLSLYQETQYF. For the CDR3, the DNA is TGCGCCAGTTCCCTATCCCTGTACCAAGAGACCCAGTACTTC.

This clonotype was seen only a few times. V usage is TRBV12-3 or TRBV12-4 and J usage is TRBJ2-2; a weak D match, TRBD1 (6 bases). V gave up 7 bases and J gave up 6 bases, with 15 bases separating them. The CDR3 has 14 residues. The CDR3 is CASNTGIGAGELFF. As DNA, the CDR3 is TGTGCCAGCAACACAGGGATAGGCGCCGGGGAGCTGTTTTTT.

V usage is TRBV7-9 and J usage is TRBJ2-7; 10 nucleotides match TRBD1. This CDR3 is 16 amino acids long. Trimming removed 1 base from V and 1 base from J; junction bases left unmatched: 4. Germline CDR1 reads SEHNR; CDR2 reads FQNEAQ (reference sequence). The chain's CDR3 is CASSLVGDRGSYEQYF. The CDR3 region has the DNA TGTGCCAGCAGCTTAGTAGGGGACAGGGGTTCCTACGAGCAGTACTTC.

The chain combines TRBV5-6 with TRBJ1-1; D unresolved. Germline V gene data show CDR1 as SGHDT and CDR2 as YYEEEE. The CDR3 extends over 14 amino acids. The V and J ends lost 4 bases and 5 bases respectively, with 15 bases between them. CDR3 region: CASSDLKGGTEAFF. CDR3 in DNA: TGTGCCAGCAGCGACCTTAAGGGAGGAACTGAAGCTTTCTTT.